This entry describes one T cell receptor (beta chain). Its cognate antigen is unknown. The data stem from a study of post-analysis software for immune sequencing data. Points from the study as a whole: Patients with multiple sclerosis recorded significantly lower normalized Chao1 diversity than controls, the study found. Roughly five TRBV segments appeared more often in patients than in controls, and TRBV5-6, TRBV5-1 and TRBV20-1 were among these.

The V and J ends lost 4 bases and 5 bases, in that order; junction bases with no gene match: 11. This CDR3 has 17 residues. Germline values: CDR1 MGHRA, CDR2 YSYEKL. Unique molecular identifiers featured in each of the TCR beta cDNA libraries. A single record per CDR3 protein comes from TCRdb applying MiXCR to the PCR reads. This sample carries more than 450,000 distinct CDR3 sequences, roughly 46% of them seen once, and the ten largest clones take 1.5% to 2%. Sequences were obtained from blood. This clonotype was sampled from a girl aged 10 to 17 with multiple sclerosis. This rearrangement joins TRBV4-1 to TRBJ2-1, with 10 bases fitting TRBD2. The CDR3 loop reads CASSPKTGLAENNEQFF. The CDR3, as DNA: TGCGCCAGCAGCCCGAAAACCGGACTAGCGGAAAACAATGAGCAGTTCTTC.